One and the same sample provided the 27 T cell receptor beta chains below, sequenced in a study of sequential checkpoint blockade in melanoma. The treatment denotes: randomized to nivolumab then ipilimumab (arm A) or the reverse (arm B). This table comes from immunoSEQ multiplex PCR, and its TCRdb copy is limited to in-frame clones, with some not included. The table includes under 4,500 clones, roughly 21% detected once. The source material was tumor tissue (inferred from file names), sampled from a patient given nivolumab and ipilimumab in sequence. All receptors come from a human donor with melanoma.

The chain uses TRBV28 and TRBJ1-4; 9 bases map to TRBD1. The CDR3 spans 18 residues. CDR1 is MDHEN, CDR2 SYDVKM, per germline. V trimming: 3 bases; J trimming: 0 bases; junction bases outside the gene matches: 8. The CDR3 DNA reads TGTGCCAGCAGTTTCTCGGGACAGGGATTTGCAACTAATGAAAAACTGTTTTTT. It specifies CASSFSGQGFATNEKLFF.

In its sample, this clone was seen many times. The V gene is TRBV11-3, the J gene TRBJ1-3; D is ambiguous. The germline V gene encodes CDR1 SGHNT and CDR2 YENEEA. The CDR3 loop spans 19 amino acids. The V and J ends lost 3 bases and 2 bases respectively, with 23 bases between them. The CDR3: CASSLGTIVGRLTGNTIYF. CDR3 bases: TGTGCCAGCAGCTTGGGCACCATTGTCGGGAGATTAACTGGAAACACCATATATTTT.

The chain couples TRBV6-8 to TRBJ1-2; the D is unclear. Germline assignment: CDR1 MNHGY and CDR2 SAAAGT. The V end lost 7 bases, the J end lost 2 bases, and 14 bases lay between the germline ends. The CDR3 is 14 amino acids. The CDR3 DNA sequence: TGTGCCAGCACTCCTACACTTGGGAACTATGGCTACACCTTC. It translates to CASTPTLGNYGYTF.

The sample holds many counts of this clone. The chain recombines TRBV11-3 with TRBJ1-1, with D tentatively TRBD1 (5 bases). Germline assignment: CDR1 SGHNT and CDR2 YENEEA. The CDR3 is 16 amino acids. Trimming pared 5 bases from V and 1 base from J, leaving 17 bases between. The CDR3 is CASSLAGTDSNTEAFF. The DNA of the CDR3 is TGTGCCAGCAGCCTCGCCGGGACGGACTCGAACACTGAAGCTTTCTTT.

For this clone: Its ends do not fully match the called genes, so a read error is possible. The V call is TRBV6-8, the J call TRBJ2-5; 8 positions match TRBD1. The CDR3 has 14 amino acids. Per germline, CDR1 MNHGY and CDR2 SAAAGT. CDR3 sequence: CAISSQGAGETQYF. For the CDR3, the DNA is TGTGCCATCAGTTCCCAGGGGGCAGGAGAGACCCAGTACTTC.

This chain connects TRBV6-8 to TRBJ2-1; TRBD2 is a possible D gene (5 bases). Trimming shortened V by 6 bases and J by 9 bases, and 18 bases separated the two germline ends. CDR1 is MNHGY and CDR2 is SAAAGT in the germline V gene. This CDR3 region has 14 residues. CDR3 nucleotides: TGTGCCAGCAGCCCGGTCAGGTGGAGGAGTGAGCAGTTCTTC. Amino acid sequence: CASSPVRWRSEQFF.

This clone came up many times. This chain connects TRBV11-3 to TRBJ2-3, with TRBD2 matching 11 bases. V gave up 4 bases and J gave up 4 bases; unmatched junction bases: 10. Germline V CDR1 and CDR2: SGHNT, YENEEA. The CDR3 extends over 17 amino acids. CDR3 nucleotide sequence: TGTGCCAGCAGCTCACGACTAGCGGGAATAAGCGCAGATACGCAGTATTTT. Encoded protein: CASSSRLAGISADTQYF.

In its sample, this clone ranks as medium-sized. One junction end does not reproduce the germline sequence, and a read error may be involved. This chain connects TRBV6-8 to TRBJ2-2; weak D call: TRBD2 (5 bases). The CDR3 totals 16 residues. Germline V lookup: CDR1 MNHGY, CDR2 SAAAGT. CDR3: CAISQWTAEITGELFF. DNA of the CDR3: TGTGCCATCAGTCAATGGACTGCAGAAATCACCGGGGAGCTGTTTTTT.

CDR3 amino acids: CSVEVGYNSEKLFF. DNA for the CDR3: TGCAGCGTTGAAGTCGGGTATAACTCCGAAAAACTGTTTTTT. The rearrangement joins TRBV29-1 to TRBJ1-4; D gene unclear. CDR1 SQVTM and CDR2 ANQGSEA come from the germline V gene. Between the trimmed V and J ends, which lost 1 base and 8 bases, there was a span of 14 bases. The CDR3 is 14 residues long.

This clone ranks as medium-sized. V gene TRBV6-8 combines with J gene TRBJ1-4, with a possible D match to TRBD1 (6 bases). This CDR3 region has 15 residues. Trimming cost V 8 bases and J 8 bases, with 21 bases left between them. Germline CDR1 is MNHGY and CDR2 is SAAAGT. The CDR3 bases are TGTGCCAGCTCTACATTGGGAGGGGGAGGCGAAAAACTGTTTTTT. Amino acid sequence: CASSTLGGGGEKLFF.

A single count supports this clone. This chain connects TRBV5-1 to TRBJ2-3; TRBD2 might be the D (6 bases). CDR1 SGHRS and CDR2 YFSETQ come from the germline V gene. The V and J ends lost 3 bases and 6 bases respectively, with 20 bases between them. The CDR3 is 16 amino acids. CDR3 DNA: TGCGCCAGCAGCTGGTCTGGGCGGGGACGCCAGGATACGCAGTATTTT. It specifies CASSWSGRGRQDTQYF. The full variable domain, with the rest looked up from reference TRBV5-1 and TRBJ2-3, is KAGVTQTPRYLIKTRGQQVTLSCSPISGHRSVSWYQQTPGQGLQFLFEYFSETQRNKGNFPGRFSGRQFSNSRSEMNVSTLELGDSALYLCASSWSGRGRQDTQYFGPGTRLTVL.

There are a few counts of this clone. The V gene is TRBV19, the J gene TRBJ1-1; the D gene is possibly TRBD1 (6 bases). This CDR3 comprises 15 residues. V lost 5 bases to trimming and J lost 0 bases, with 13 bases between them. Germline loops: CDR1 LNHDA, CDR2 SQIVND (reference sequence). Here the CDR3 DNA reads TGTGCCAGTAGTGTCCAGACAGGAGTGAACACTGAAGCTTTCTTT. This encodes CASSVQTGVNTEAFF. Full variable domain (missing parts from reference TRBV19 and TRBJ1-1): DGGITQSPKYLFRKEGQNVTLSCEQNLNHDAMYWYRQDPGQGLRLIYYSQIVNDFQKGDIAEGYSVSREKKESFPLTVTSAQKNPTAFYLCASSVQTGVNTEAFFGQGTRLTVV.

This chain joins TRBV5-1 and TRBJ2-3; TRBD2 matches at 8 bases. Per the germline V gene, CDR1 is SGHRS and CDR2 is YFSETQ. The CDR3 spans 14 residues. Trimming cost V 9 bases and J 5 bases; bases outside gene matches: 11. CDR3 DNA: TGCGCCACAGCGTTCGGGGGGGCGGGAGATACGCAGTATTTT. Protein: CATAFGGAGDTQYF.

This clone occurred a few times. The chain couples TRBV12-5 to TRBJ2-1; D uncertain. The CDR3 contains 12 residues. Germline CDR1 reads LGHNT; CDR2 reads FRNRAP. V lost 6 bases and J lost 0, with 3 bases in between. For the CDR3, the DNA is TGTGCTAGTGGGGGCTCCTACAATGAGCAGTTCTTC. This gives the protein CASGGSYNEQFF.

This chain links TRBV5-1 with TRBJ2-3; D is possibly TRBD2 (5 bases). The CDR3 length is 15 residues. Germline V gene data show CDR1 as SGHRS and CDR2 as YFSETQ. Trimming pared 5 bases from V and 9 bases from J, leaving 22 bases between. The CDR3 region is CASSINLAGVPTQYF. CDR3 nucleotides: TGCGCCAGCAGTATTAATCTAGCCGGCGTCCCAACGCAGTATTTT.

The chain uses TRBV5-1 and TRBJ2-3; TRBD2 agrees at 7 bases. V trimming: 0 bases; J trimming: 4 bases; junction bases outside the gene matches: 8. CDR3 length: 16 amino acids. Germline loops: CDR1 SGHRS, CDR2 YFSETQ. This chain's CDR3 is CASSLDGGGGSDTQYF. In DNA, the CDR3 is TGCGCCAGCAGCTTGGACGGCGGGGGAGGGTCAGATACGCAGTATTTT.

V is TRBV6-8 and J is TRBJ1-1; D gene unclear. Trimming left V 10 bases short and J 2 bases short, with 17 bases between. CDR1 is MNHGY and CDR2 is SAAAGT in the germline V gene. The CDR3 spans 14 residues. This CDR3 is CANPRGGSNTEAFF. DNA for the CDR3: TGTGCCAACCCAAGAGGAGGGAGCAACACTGAAGCTTTCTTT.

The chain joins TRBV9 to TRBJ1-2, with D perhaps TRBD1 (5 bases). The CDR3 runs 15 residues. V was trimmed by 4 bases and J by 6 bases, leaving 19 bases between them. Germline V gives CDR1 SGDLS, CDR2 YYNGEE. The CDR3 DNA reads as TGTGCCAGCAGCCCGGTTGGGGGGACGGAGGATGGCTACACCTTC. It encodes CASSPVGGTEDGYTF.

The V gene is TRBV11-3, the J gene TRBJ2-1; 7 bases fit TRBD1. Germline CDR1 reads SGHNT; CDR2 reads YENEEA. The CDR3 runs to 15 residues. Trimming removed 5 bases from V and 4 bases from J; junction bases left unmatched: 8. The DNA for the CDR3 is TGTGCCAGCAGCGATACAGGGGATAGGTACAATGAGCAGTTCTTC. This sequence encodes CASSDTGDRYNEQFF.

By frequency in the sample, this clone is medium-sized. CDR3 DNA sequence: TGTGCCAGCAGCTTATTTGCGGCGAACACCGGGGAGCTGTTTTTT. This codes for CASSLFAANTGELFF. The rearrangement uses TRBV11-3 and TRBJ2-2; D remains unclear. CDR1 is SGHNT and CDR2 is YENEEA in the germline V gene. The ends were cut back, 2 bases at V and 0 bases at J, with 7 bases in the middle. This CDR3 has 15 residues. The variable domain in full, with the rest retrieved from reference TRBV11-3 and TRBJ2-2, is EAGVVQSPRYKIIEKKQPVAFWCNPISGHNTLYWYLQNLGQGPELLIRYENEEAVDDSQLPKDRFSAERLKGVDSTLKIQPAELGDSAVYLCASSLFAANTGELFFGEGSRLTVL.

The chain uses TRBV19 and TRBJ2-1; TRBD1 or TRBD2 may be the D gene (6 bases each). Germline V lookup: CDR1 LNHDA, CDR2 SQIVND (reference sequence). Trimming shortened V by 6 bases and J by 6 bases, and 18 bases separated the two germline ends. This CDR3 contains 15 residues. The CDR3 loop is CASSGGGGLSNEQFF. The CDR3, as DNA: TGTGCCAGTAGCGGCGGAGGGGGGCTCTCCAATGAGCAGTTCTTC.

This clone is medium-sized by share. The chain combines TRBV28 with TRBJ1-5; tentatively, D is TRBD1 (5 bases). In germline, CDR1 is MDHEN, CDR2 SYDVKM. The CDR3 contains 16 residues. V gave up 6 bases and J gave up 1 base, with 16 bases separating them. CDR3 sequence (DNA): TGTGCCAGCAGGACGGAGGGGCAGCGGAGCAATCAGCCCCAGCATTTT. Protein sequence: CASRTEGQRSNQPQHF.

The chain employs TRBV12-2 and TRBJ1-2. TRBV12-2 is a known pseudogene. This CDR3 contains 22 residues. CDR3 coding DNA: TGTGCAAGTCGCTTAGCGCTGCGGCGACTAATCCCGGATTACCCCTCTAACTATGGCTACACCTTC. Translating it yields CASRLALRRLIPDYPSNYGYTF.

In its sample, this clone was seen a few times. The V and J genes are TRBV6-8 and TRBJ2-7, with D tentatively TRBD1 or TRBD2 (5 bases each). Trimming removed 2 bases from V and 4 bases from J, with 12 bases in between. CDR1 and CDR2 (germline): MNHGY, SAAAGT. CDR3 length: 14 residues. The CDR3 nucleotides are TGTGCCAGCAGTTACAAGGGACGGATTTACGAGCAGTACTTC. The encoded protein is CASSYKGRIYEQYF.

This clone was seen repeatedly, ten times or more. This chain joins TRBV11-3 and TRBJ1-6, with a weak D call TRBD1 (5 bases). The CDR3 extends over 14 amino acids. Germline V gene lookup returns CDR1 SGHNT and CDR2 YENEEA. Trimming took off 5 bases at V and 9 bases at J, with 14 bases between the two ends. The CDR3 reads CASSGTGRGSPLHF. As DNA, the CDR3 is TGTGCCAGCAGCGGAACAGGACGGGGTTCACCCCTCCACTTT.

V and J are TRBV6-7 and TRBJ2-7, with D unresolved. TRBV6-7 is known as an ORF, though its function is uncertain. V was clipped by 2 bases and J by 3 bases, with 2 bases between them. CDR3 size: 11 residues. The CDR3 DNA reads TGTGCCAGCAGTTACCTCTACGAGCAGTACTTC. Protein: CASSYLYEQYF.

This rearrangement joins TRBV19 to TRBJ2-7, with 13 bases fitting TRBD2. This CDR3 is built from 19 residues. Germline V gene sequence: CDR1 LNHDA, CDR2 SQIVND (reference sequence). With 5 bases clipped from V and 2 bases from J, the junction kept 15 bases outside the gene matches. The CDR3 nucleotides are TGTGCCAGTAGTGACCTTTCTCTCGGGACTAGCGGGAAACCCTACGAGCAGTACTTC. This gives the protein CASSDLSLGTSGKPYEQYF.